The rows below give T cell receptor beta chains drawn from one sample of a study of blood T cell repertoires in COVID-19. Repertoires were generated with immunoSEQ multiplex PCR, while TCRdb's copy carries only in-frame clones and drops some. The sample holds 140,000 to 150,000 clones, over 70% seen once. Material for sequencing was peripheral blood. The source is a woman between 55 and 75 years old with acute or convalescent COVID-19. The CDR3 runs from the conserved cysteine through the conserved F or W. Each record gives: V gene, clone size, CDR3 protein. Some rows mark clone size as missing; the rest say once, few, many or name a class of expanded clone.

v_call: TRBV27; clone_size: NA; cdr3_aa: CASSLTSGLPDDEQFF
v_call: TRBV11-2; clone_size: NA; cdr3_aa: CASSLAGVLNEQFF
v_call: TRBV6-5; clone_size: NA; cdr3_aa: CASSSRGSTEAFF
v_call: TRBV5-1; clone_size: NA; cdr3_aa: CASSLATETFGTGAYEQYF
v_call: TRBV7-6; clone_size: NA; cdr3_aa: CASADLLYNEQFF
v_call: TRBV6-5; clone_size: few; cdr3_aa: CASSAGTGDVEQYF
v_call: TRBV7-7; clone_size: NA; cdr3_aa: CASSEGLAGFNEQFF
v_call: TRBV19; clone_size: once; cdr3_aa: CASSLRTGNQPQHF
v_call: TRBV19; clone_size: NA; cdr3_aa: CASSPLVGQMNTEAFF
v_call: TRBV5-1; clone_size: once; cdr3_aa: CASSKYQGANTEAFF
v_call: TRBV3-1/TRBV3-2; clone_size: NA; cdr3_aa: CASSQGRQANADTF
v_call: TRBV27; clone_size: NA; cdr3_aa: CASSPLGGGANTEAFF
v_call: TRBV27; clone_size: once; cdr3_aa: CASRQAGGPYEQYF
v_call: TRBV5-1; clone_size: NA; cdr3_aa: CASSVGQGAGANVLTF
v_call: TRBV20-1; clone_size: few; cdr3_aa: CSAYSLNEQFF
v_call: TRBV28; clone_size: few; cdr3_aa: CASTPSRAVRGEAFF
v_call: TRBV4-2; clone_size: NA; cdr3_aa: CASSQGPKGGWETQYF
v_call: TRBV24-1; clone_size: NA; cdr3_aa: CATTGSSYNEQFF
v_call: TRBV30; clone_size: NA; cdr3_aa: CAWTPRGETQYF
v_call: TRBV19; clone_size: NA; cdr3_aa: CASSPLDRLNTEAFF
v_call: TRBV7-9; clone_size: few; cdr3_aa: CASSLNSYQPQHF
v_call: TRBV30; clone_size: NA; cdr3_aa: CAWSVWRRERNTEAFF
v_call: TRBV30; clone_size: NA; cdr3_aa: CAPPSYTF
v_call: TRBV7-9; clone_size: NA; cdr3_aa: CASRAAGVREQYF
v_call: TRBV3-1/TRBV3-2; clone_size: NA; cdr3_aa: CASSRFHSRSVSEETQYF
v_call: TRBV28; clone_size: NA; cdr3_aa: CASSFGTSRGYTF
v_call: TRBV6-5; clone_size: NA; cdr3_aa: CASSYPTGEGNQPQHF
v_call: TRBV5-1; clone_size: NA; cdr3_aa: CASRRTGEGNYGYTF
v_call: TRBV20-1; clone_size: NA; cdr3_aa: CSASNSYTDTQYF
v_call: TRBV19; clone_size: NA; cdr3_aa: CASSKPNRAFGYGYTF
v_call: TRBV19; clone_size: NA; cdr3_aa: CASSIRSGGYNEQFF
v_call: TRBV20-1; clone_size: NA; cdr3_aa: CSASRRLGAFF
v_call: TRBV4-1; clone_size: few; cdr3_aa: CASSQAAEAYGYTF
v_call: TRBV27; clone_size: NA; cdr3_aa: CASSLSVGETQYF
v_call: TRBV3-1/TRBV3-2; clone_size: NA; cdr3_aa: CASRGGGLYEQYF
v_call: TRBV27; clone_size: NA; cdr3_aa: CASSFQDHDTQYF
v_call: TRBV4-2; clone_size: NA; cdr3_aa: CASSQLGTGATGGANVLTF
v_call: TRBV6-4; clone_size: once; cdr3_aa: CASSTGTIGYEQFF
v_call: TRBV27; clone_size: NA; cdr3_aa: CASSRDREEQYF
v_call: TRBV19; clone_size: NA; cdr3_aa: CASSPLGDYSYEQYF
v_call: TRBV2; clone_size: NA; cdr3_aa: CASSDYSLNTEAFF
v_call: TRBV5-1; clone_size: NA; cdr3_aa: CASGLSTYNEQFF
v_call: TRBV19; clone_size: NA; cdr3_aa: CASSKTGTSGGYNEQFF
v_call: TRBV11-2; clone_size: NA; cdr3_aa: CASSLRQGFEAFF
v_call: TRBV19; clone_size: NA; cdr3_aa: CASSTLAGASYNEQFF
v_call: TRBV6-6; clone_size: NA; cdr3_aa: CASSRPPLGSGGTDTQYF
v_call: TRBV15; clone_size: NA; cdr3_aa: CATSRDGLAGNTGELFF
v_call: TRBV14; clone_size: NA; cdr3_aa: CASSQGSNFFSSYNEQFF
v_call: TRBV5-1; clone_size: NA; cdr3_aa: CASSFDGQGAVGAFF
v_call: TRBV21-1; clone_size: NA; cdr3_aa: CASSKDKTGFPYEQYF
v_call: TRBV5-1; clone_size: NA; cdr3_aa: CASSLAVTGSLNTEAFF
v_call: TRBV29-1; clone_size: NA; cdr3_aa: CSVEQGSPYEQYF
v_call: TRBV19; clone_size: NA; cdr3_aa: CASSLRTAHANTEAFF
v_call: TRBV6-2/TRBV6-3; clone_size: NA; cdr3_aa: CASSGWTSGSVNNEQFF